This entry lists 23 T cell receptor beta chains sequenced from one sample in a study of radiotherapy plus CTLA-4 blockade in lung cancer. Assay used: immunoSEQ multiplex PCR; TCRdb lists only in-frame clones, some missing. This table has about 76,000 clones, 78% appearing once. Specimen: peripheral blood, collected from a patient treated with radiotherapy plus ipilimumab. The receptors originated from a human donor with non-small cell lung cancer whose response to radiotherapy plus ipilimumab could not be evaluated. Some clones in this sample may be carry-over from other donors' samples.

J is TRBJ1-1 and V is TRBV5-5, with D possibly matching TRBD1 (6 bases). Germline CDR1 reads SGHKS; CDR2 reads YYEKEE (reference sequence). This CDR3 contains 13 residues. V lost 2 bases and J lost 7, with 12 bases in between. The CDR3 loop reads CASSLQGWLEAFF. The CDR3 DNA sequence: TGTGCCAGCAGCTTACAGGGTTGGCTTGAAGCTTTCTTT.

CDR3 DNA sequence: TGTGCCAGCAGCTTAGCGTACAGGGACTACGAGCAGTACTTC. Translating gives CASSLAYRDYEQYF. The V and J genes are TRBV7-2 and TRBJ2-7; possibly TRBD1 for D (6 bases). The CDR3 runs to 14 residues. V was trimmed by 0 bases and J by 3 bases, leaving 9 bases between them. CDR1 is SGHTA, CDR2 FQGNSA, per germline.

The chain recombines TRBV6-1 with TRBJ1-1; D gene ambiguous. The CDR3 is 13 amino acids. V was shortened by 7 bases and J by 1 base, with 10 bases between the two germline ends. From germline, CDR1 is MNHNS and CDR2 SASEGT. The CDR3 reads CASTPGRNTEAFF. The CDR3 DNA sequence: TGTGCCAGCACCCCGGGGAGGAACACTGAAGCTTTCTTT.

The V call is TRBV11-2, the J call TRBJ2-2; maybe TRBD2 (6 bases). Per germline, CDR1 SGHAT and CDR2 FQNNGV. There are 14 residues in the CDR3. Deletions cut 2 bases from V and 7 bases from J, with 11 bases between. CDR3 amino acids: CASSLLRGVGELFF. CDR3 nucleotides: TGTGCCAGCAGCTTACTGCGGGGCGTCGGGGAGCTGTTTTTT. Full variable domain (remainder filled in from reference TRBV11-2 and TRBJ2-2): EAGVAQSPRYKIIEKRQSVAFWCNPISGHATLYWYQQILGQGPKLLIQFQNNGVVDDSQLPKDRFSAERLKGVDSTLKIQPAKLEDSAVYLCASSLLRGVGELFFGEGSRLTVL.

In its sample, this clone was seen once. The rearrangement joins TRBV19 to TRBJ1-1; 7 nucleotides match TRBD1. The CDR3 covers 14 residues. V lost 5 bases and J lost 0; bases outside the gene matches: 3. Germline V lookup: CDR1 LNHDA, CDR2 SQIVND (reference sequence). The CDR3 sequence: CASSLQGMNTEAFF. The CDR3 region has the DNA TGTGCCAGTAGTCTACAGGGGATGAACACTGAAGCTTTCTTT.

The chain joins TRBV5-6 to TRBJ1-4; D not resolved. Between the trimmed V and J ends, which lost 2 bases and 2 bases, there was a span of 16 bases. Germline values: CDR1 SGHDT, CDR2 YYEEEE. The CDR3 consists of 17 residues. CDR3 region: CASSFNSIPYTNEKLFF. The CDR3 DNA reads TGTGCCAGCAGCTTCAACAGCATCCCCTATACTAATGAAAAACTGTTTTTT.

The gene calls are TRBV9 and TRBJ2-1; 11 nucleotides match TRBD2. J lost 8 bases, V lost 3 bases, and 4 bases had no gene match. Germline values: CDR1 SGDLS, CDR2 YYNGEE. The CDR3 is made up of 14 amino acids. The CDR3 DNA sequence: TGTGCCAGCAGCGCCTTAGCGGGGGGGGATGAGCAGTTCTTC. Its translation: CASSALAGGDEQFF.

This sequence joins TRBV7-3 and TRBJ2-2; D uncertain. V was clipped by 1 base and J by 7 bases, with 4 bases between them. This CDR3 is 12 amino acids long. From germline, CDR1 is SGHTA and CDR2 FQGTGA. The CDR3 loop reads CASSLNGGELFF. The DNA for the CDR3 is TGTGCCAGCAGCTTAAACGGCGGGGAGCTGTTTTTT.

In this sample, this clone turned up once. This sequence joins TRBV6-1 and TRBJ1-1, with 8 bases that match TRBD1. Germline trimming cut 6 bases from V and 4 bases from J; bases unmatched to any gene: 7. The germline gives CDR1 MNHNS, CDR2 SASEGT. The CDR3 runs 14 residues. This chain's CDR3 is CASSPQGAVTEAFF. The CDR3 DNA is TGTGCCAGCAGCCCCCAGGGGGCGGTCACTGAAGCTTTCTTT.

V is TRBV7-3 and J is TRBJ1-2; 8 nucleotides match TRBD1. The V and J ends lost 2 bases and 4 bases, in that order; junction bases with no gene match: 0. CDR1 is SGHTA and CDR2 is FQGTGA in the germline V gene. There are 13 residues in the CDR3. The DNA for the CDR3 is TGTGCCAGCAGCTTAGGGACAGGCTATGGCTACACCTTC. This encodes CASSLGTGYGYTF. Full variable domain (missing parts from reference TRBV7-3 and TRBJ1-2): GAGVSQTPSNKVTEKGKYVELRCDPISGHTALYWYRQSLGQGPEFLIYFQGTGAADDSGLPNDRFFAVRPEGSVSTLKIQRTERGDSAVYLCASSLGTGYGYTFGSGTRLTVV.

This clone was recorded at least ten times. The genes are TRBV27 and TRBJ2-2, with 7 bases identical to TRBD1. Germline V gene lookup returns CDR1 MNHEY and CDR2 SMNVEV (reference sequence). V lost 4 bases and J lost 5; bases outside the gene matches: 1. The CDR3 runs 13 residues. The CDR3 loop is CASSYRGTGELFF. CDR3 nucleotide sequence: TGTGCCAGCAGTTACAGGGGTACCGGGGAGCTGTTTTTT.

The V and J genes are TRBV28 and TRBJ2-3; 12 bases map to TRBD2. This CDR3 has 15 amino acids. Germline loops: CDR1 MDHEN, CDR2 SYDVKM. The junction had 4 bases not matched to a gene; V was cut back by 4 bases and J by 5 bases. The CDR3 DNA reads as TGTGCCAGCAGTTGGACTAGCGGGGTGAGAGATACGCAGTATTTT. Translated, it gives CASSWTSGVRDTQYF.

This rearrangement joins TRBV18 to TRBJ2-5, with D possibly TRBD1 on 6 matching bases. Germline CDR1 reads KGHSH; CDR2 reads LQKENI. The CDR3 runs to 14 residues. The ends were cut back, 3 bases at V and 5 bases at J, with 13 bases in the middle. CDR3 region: CASSPRTAPETQYF. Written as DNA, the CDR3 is TGTGCCAGCTCACCCAGGACAGCCCCGGAGACCCAGTACTTC.

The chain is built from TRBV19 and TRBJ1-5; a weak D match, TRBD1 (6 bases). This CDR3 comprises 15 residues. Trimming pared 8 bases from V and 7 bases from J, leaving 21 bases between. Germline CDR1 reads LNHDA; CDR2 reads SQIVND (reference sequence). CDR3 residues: CASFPPGHNIQPQHF. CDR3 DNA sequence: TGTGCCAGTTTCCCTCCGGGACACAACATACAGCCCCAGCATTTT.

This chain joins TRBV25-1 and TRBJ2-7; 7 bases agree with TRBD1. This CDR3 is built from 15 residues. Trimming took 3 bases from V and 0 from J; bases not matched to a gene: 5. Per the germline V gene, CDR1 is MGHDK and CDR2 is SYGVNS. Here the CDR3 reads CASSDPGTDSYEQYF. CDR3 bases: TGTGCCAGCAGTGATCCCGGGACAGACTCCTACGAGCAGTACTTC.

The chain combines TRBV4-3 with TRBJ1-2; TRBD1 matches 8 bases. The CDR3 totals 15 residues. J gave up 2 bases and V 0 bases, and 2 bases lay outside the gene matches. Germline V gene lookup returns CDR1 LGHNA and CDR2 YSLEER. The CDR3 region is CASSQDAGGNYGYTF. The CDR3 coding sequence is TGCGCCAGCAGCCAAGATGCAGGGGGCAACTATGGCTACACCTTC.

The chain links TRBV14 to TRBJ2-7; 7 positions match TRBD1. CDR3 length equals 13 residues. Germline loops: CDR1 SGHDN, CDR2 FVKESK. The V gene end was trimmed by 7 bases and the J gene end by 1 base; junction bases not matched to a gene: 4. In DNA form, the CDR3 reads TGTGCCAGCACTAAGACAGGGTCCTACGAGCAGTACTTC. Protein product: CASTKTGSYEQYF.

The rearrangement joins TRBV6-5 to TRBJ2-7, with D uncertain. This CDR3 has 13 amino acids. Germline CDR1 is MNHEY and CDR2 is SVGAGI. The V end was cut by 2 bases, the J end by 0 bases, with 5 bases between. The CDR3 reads CASSYGGSYEQYF. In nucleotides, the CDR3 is TGTGCCAGCAGTTACGGCGGCTCCTACGAGCAGTACTTC.

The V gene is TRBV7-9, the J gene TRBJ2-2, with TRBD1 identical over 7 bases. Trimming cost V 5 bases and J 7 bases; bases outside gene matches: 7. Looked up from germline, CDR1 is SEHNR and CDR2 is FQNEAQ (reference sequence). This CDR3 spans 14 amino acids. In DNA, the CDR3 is TGTGCCAGCAGCACCTCGGACAGGAACGGGGAGCTGTTTTTT. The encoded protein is CASSTSDRNGELFF.

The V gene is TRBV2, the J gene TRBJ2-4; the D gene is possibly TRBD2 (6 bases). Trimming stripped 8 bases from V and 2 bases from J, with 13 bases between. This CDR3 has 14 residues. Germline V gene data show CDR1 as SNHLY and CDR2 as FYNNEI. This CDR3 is CASLFGGSKNIQYF. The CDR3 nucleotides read TGTGCCAGCCTTTTCGGGGGTTCCAAAAACATTCAGTACTTC.

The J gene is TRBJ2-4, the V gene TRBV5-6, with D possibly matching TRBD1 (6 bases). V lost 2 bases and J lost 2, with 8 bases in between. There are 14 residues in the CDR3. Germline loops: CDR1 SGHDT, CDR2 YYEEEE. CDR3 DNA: TGTGCCAGCAGCTTAGGGGGTTCCAAAAACATTCAGTACTTC. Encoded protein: CASSLGGSKNIQYF. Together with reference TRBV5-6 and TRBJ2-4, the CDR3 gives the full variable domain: DAGVTQSPTHLIKTRGQQVTLRCSPKSGHDTVSWYQQALGQGPQFIFQYYEEEERQRGNFPDRFSGHQFPNYSSELNVNALLLGDSALYLCASSLGGSKNIQYFGAGTRLSVL.

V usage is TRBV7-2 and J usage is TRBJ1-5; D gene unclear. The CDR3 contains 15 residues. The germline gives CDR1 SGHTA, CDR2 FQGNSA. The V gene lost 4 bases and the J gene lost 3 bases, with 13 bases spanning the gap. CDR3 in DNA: TGTGCCAGCAGCTCAGGCAGTCCGCCCAATCAGCCCCAGCATTTT. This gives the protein CASSSGSPPNQPQHF.

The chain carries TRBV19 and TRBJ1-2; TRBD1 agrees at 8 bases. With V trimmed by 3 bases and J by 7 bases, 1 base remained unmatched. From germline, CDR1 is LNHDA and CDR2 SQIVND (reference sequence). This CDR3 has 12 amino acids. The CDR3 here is CASSIDRGGYTF. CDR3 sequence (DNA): TGTGCCAGTAGTATCGACAGGGGTGGCTACACCTTC.